This TCR beta chain stems from a study of regulatory T cells in long-lasting Graves disease. Study-wide results and limits: Possibly, accuracy suffered from the small sample size. Preferential use of TRBV28, TRBJ1-2 and TRBJ2-5 was seen in persistent disease. Thyroid tissue was not sampled; only peripheral blood was. More public clonotypes were shared by persistent patients (about 2,700) than by new patients (roughly 1,000).

Specified time point: persistent/refractory GD, antithyroid drugs over 5 years with positive TRAb. Construction of the TCR library relied on RNA isolated from PBMCs. The authors built TCR beta libraries using iRepertoire HTBI primers and Arm-PCR of CDR3 regions. TCRdb reprocessed the multiplex PCR reads with MiXCR, giving one entry per CDR3 protein. This sample has roughly 490,000 distinct CDR3 sequences; around a fifth occur once, and the top ten carry less than 15%. This CDR3 has 14 residues. Germline values: CDR1 GTSNPN, CDR2 SVGIG (reference sequence). The V gene end was trimmed by 2 bases and the J gene end by 0 bases; junction bases not matched to a gene: 4. This clonotype occurred a few times. What it binds is not known.

V is TRBV30 and J is TRBJ2-7; TRBD1 matches 7 bases. The material was peripheral blood mononuclear cells (PBMCs), obtained when the disease was refractory, from a patient treated with antithyroid drugs. This sequence originates from a female donor with Graves disease. CDR3 sequence: CAWSRGPNSYEQYF. The CDR3 coding sequence is TGTGCCTGGAGTAGGGGGCCCAACTCCTACGAGCAGTACTTC.